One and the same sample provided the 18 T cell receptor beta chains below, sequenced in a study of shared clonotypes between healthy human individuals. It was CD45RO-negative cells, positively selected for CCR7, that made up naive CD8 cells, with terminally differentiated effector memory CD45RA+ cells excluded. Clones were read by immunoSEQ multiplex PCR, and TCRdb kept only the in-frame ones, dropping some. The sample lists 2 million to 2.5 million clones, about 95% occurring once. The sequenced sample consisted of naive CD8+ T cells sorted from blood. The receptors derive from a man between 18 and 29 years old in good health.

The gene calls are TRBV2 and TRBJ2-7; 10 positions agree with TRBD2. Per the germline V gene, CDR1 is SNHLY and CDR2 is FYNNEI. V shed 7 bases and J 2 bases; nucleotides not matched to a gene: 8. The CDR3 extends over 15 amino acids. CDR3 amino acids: CASNGEREGTYEQYF. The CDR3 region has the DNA TGTGCCAGCAACGGGGAGCGGGAGGGAACCTACGAGCAGTACTTC.

The chain's CDR3 is CASSLQGGLEKLFF. DNA of the CDR3: TGCGCCAGCAGCTTGCAAGGGGGCCTTGAAAAACTGTTTTTT. The V and J genes are TRBV5-1 and TRBJ1-4; 7 bases are a match to TRBD1. V lost 1 base, J lost 7 bases, and 4 bases stayed unmatched. Per the germline V gene, CDR1 is SGHRS and CDR2 is YFSETQ. The CDR3 has 14 amino acids.

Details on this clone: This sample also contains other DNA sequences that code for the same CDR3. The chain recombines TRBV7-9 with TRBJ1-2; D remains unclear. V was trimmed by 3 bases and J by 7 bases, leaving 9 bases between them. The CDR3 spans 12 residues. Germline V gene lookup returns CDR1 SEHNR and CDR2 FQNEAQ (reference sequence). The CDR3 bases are TGTGCCAGCAGCTTTGGTGAGGGTGGCTACACCTTC. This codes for CASSFGEGGYTF.

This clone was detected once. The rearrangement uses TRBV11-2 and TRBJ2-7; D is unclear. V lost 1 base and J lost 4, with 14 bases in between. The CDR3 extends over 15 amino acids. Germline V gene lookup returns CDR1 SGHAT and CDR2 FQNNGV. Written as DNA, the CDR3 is TGTGCCAGCAGCTTAGCATACAGCCCGATGTACGAGCAGTACTTC. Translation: CASSLAYSPMYEQYF.

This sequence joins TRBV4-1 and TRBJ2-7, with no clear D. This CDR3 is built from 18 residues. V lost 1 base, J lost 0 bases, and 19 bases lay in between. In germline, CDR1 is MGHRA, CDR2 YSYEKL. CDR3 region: CASSQGYGVGSNSYEQYF. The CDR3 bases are TGCGCCAGCAGCCAAGGGTATGGTGTGGGGTCCAACTCCTACGAGCAGTACTTC.

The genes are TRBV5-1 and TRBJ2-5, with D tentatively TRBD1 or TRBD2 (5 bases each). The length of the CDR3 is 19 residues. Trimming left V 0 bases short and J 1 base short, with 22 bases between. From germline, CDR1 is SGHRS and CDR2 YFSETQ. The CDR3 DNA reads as TGCGCCAGCAGCTTGGGGGCTGGGGACCGGCTAGTTTTCCAAGAGACCCAGTACTTC. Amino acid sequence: CASSLGAGDRLVFQETQYF.

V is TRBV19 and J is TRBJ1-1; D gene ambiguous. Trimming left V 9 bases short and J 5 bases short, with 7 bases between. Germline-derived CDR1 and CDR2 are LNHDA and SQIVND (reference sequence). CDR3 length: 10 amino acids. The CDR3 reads CASFHTEAFF. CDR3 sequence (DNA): TGTGCCAGCTTTCATACTGAAGCTTTCTTT.

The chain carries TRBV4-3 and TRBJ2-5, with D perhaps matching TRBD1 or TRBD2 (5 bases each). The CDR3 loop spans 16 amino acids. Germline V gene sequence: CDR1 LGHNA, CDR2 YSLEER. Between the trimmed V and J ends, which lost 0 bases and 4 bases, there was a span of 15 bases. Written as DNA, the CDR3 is TGCGCCAGCAGCCAAGAGCGAGAGGGGCTAGGAGAGACCCAGTACTTC. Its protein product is CASSQEREGLGETQYF.

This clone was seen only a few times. The chain's CDR3 is CASSWASGYNEQFF. CDR3 DNA sequence: TGTGCCAGCAGTTGGGCTAGCGGATACAATGAGCAGTTCTTC. This chain connects TRBV27 to TRBJ2-1, with 7 bases aligning to TRBD2. The CDR3 has 14 residues. V was clipped by 4 bases and J by 4 bases; unmatched bases: 4. CDR1 is MNHEY and CDR2 is SMNVEV in the germline V gene (reference sequence).

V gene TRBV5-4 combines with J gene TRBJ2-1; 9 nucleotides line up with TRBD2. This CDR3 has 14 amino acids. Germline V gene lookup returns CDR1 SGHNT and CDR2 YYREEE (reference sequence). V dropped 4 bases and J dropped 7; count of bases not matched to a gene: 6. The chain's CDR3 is CASSGGTSINEQFF. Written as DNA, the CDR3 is TGTGCCAGCAGCGGGGGGACTAGCATAAATGAGCAGTTCTTC.

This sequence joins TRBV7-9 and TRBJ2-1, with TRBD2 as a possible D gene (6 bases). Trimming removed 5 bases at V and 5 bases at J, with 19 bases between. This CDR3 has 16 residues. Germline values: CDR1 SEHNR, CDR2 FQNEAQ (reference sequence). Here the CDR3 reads CASSPPGEMFHNEQFF. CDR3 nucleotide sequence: TGTGCCAGCAGCCCACCGGGGGAGATGTTCCACAATGAGCAGTTCTTC.

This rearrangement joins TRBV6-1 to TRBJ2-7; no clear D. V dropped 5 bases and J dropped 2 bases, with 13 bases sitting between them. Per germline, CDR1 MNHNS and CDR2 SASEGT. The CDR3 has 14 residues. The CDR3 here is CASSPGRGTYEQYF. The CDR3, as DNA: TGTGCCAGCAGTCCAGGACGAGGCACCTACGAGCAGTACTTC.

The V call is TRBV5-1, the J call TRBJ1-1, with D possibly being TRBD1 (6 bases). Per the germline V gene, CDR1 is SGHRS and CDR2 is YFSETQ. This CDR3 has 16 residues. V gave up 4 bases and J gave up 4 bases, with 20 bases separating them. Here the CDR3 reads CASSPPVTGAGTEAFF. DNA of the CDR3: TGCGCCAGCAGCCCCCCCGTTACGGGGGCGGGCACTGAAGCTTTCTTT.

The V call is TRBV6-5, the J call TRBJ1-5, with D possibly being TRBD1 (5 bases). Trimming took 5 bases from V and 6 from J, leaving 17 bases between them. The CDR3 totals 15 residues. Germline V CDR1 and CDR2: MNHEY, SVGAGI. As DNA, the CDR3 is TGTGCCAGCAGTACCGGGGAGGGACTCGGTCAGCCCCAGCATTTT. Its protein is CASSTGEGLGQPQHF.

The CDR3 nucleotides are TGTGCCAGCAGCTCCCCGGAGTTAGGAGATTCACCCCTCCACTTT. Encoded protein: CASSSPELGDSPLHF. The rearrangement links TRBV7-9 to TRBJ1-6; D call uncertain. This CDR3 is built from 15 residues. The germline V gene encodes CDR1 SEHNR and CDR2 FQNEAQ (reference sequence). The V end was cut by 4 bases, the J end by 8 bases, with 15 bases between.

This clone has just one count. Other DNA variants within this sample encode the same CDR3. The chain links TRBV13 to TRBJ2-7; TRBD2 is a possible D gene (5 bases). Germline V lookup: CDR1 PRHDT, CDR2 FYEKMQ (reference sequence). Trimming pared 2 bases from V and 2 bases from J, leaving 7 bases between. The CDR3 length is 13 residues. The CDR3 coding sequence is TGTGCCAGCAGCTTAAGAGGGACCTACGAGCAGTACTTC. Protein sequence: CASSLRGTYEQYF.

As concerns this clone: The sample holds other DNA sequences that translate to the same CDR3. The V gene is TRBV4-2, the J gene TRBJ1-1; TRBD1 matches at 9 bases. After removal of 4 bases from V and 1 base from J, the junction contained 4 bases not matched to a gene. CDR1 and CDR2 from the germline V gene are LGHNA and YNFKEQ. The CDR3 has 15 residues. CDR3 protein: CASSPRTGANTEAFF. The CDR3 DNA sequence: TGTGCCAGCAGCCCCAGGACAGGGGCGAACACTGAAGCTTTCTTT.

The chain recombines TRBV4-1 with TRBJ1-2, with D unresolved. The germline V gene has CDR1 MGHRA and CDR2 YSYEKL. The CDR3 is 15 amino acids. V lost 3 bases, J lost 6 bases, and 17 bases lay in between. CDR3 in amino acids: CASSHSPATLNGYTF. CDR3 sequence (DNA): TGCGCCAGCAGCCATTCCCCAGCGACCTTAAATGGCTACACCTTC.